This T cell receptor beta chain originates from a study of immune aging and cytomegalovirus after organ transplant (dated by TCRdb to the early 2020s). In the study overall: Three-drug immunosuppression with prednisone, tacrolimus, and mycophenolate was given to all transplant recipients. Paper-wide results and their limitations: Because CD57 was not measured in the sequencing data, a conservative gene-based aging definition was used instead. Aged-phenotype cells increased post-transplant regardless of clone size, earlier in large clones (days 200-264) than small clones, following viremia. TEMRA cells made up a larger share of large clones, and the seven largest clones (around 1,900 cells) gained aged and TEMRA cells while losing TCM cells.

For this chain, trimming is 0 bases at the V end and 9 bases at the J end, and the number of junction bases without a gene match is 3. Inclusive of the bounding cysteine and phenylalanine, the CDR3 is 15 residues long. Left in the record is the CDR3 DNA by itself, 45 bases read in frame from the first base. With respect to this clonotype: The antigen it binds to is not known. No much larger clone is present one base from it, and per-base qualities are unavailable.

The meaning of the sample's time point label: five sample-tagged time points from pre-transplant (day -1) to day 368 post-transplant, pooled. After thawing, PBMC were stimulated with a CMV IE-1 overlapping peptide library for more than 9 hours, with no transport inhibitors added. Thawed cells were rested overnight and then stimulated in R10 medium with CD28/CD49d costimulation. The IE-1 peptide library was made up of 15-amino-acid peptides, each overlapping by 11 amino acids. Samples from each time point were barcoded using BD Single-Cell Multiplexing Kit Sample Tags, then pooled and stained with sorting antibodies plus oligo-conjugated anti-CD45RA. A BD FACSAria III was used to sort CMV-responsive CD8+CD137+ and CD4+CD154+ T cells at 4-way purity. EDTA vacutainers were used to collect blood, which was then processed with a Ficoll gradient within 1-24 hours. Libraries were constructed by single-cell sequencing. The data were produced on an Illumina NovaSeq 6000. The BD Rhapsody Targeted mRNA and AbSeq Reagent Kit was used in a microwell format for cell capture and library preparation. The libraries included TCR, sample tags, AbSeq, and targeted mRNA from the Human T-Cell Expression Panel, along with custom TOX and TOX2 primers. Libraries were sequenced on an Illumina NovaSeq. Turning to the authors' computational methods: The analysis covered 9,000 to 13,000 cells in total, of which around 7,100 were CD8 T cells and 4494 were CD8 T cells with an identifiable TCR CDR3. On the Seven Bridges Genomics platform, raw data were run through the BD Rhapsody Targeted Analysis Pipeline with V(D)J processing. Quality control, Sample Tag demultiplexing with Lex-BDSMK, clone identification with VDJ Explorer, and Seurat clustering were performed in SeqGeq 1.6.0. Clones making up <1% of CD8 T cells were classified as non-expanded, and clones making up >2.5% of the sample were classified as clonal expansions. Starting from the raw public reads, TCRdb applied fastp trimming at Q25, assembled clones with MiXCR and retained in-frame beta chains. Identical CDR3 proteins give one entry, which carries the most common genes and DNA. None of the V and J calls come from the authors' own analysis; TCRdb made them. The sample table records tens of thousands of distinct CDR3 sequences; about a third of these occur just once. Of the sample, 25% to 30% is held by the ten largest clones.

The sequences come from CMV peptide-activated CD4+ and CD8+ T cells sorted from blood, collected at five time points, pooled. The sample's cell subset or site, from its label and the paper: sorted CD8+CD137+ and CD4+CD154+ T cells after more than 9 h CMV IE-1 peptide stimulation. This clonotype was sampled from a female donor who had a heart transplant and CMV viremia. This sequence uses TRBV12-3 or TRBV12-4 and TRBJ2-1; the central 12 bases match TRBD2. The CDR3 sequence is CASSLAQGLAGEQFF. At the DNA level, the sequence is TGTGCCAGCAGTTTAGCGCAGGGACTAGCGGGTGAGCAGTTCTTC.